This TCR beta chain is from a study of blood T cell repertoires in COVID-19. Looking at the study overall: The origin of the acute and convalescent COVID-19 samples was the United States, Italy and Spain. T cells, B-cell-depleted T cells, or PBMCs supplied cDNA or gDNA.

Per germline, CDR1 SGHRS and CDR2 YFSETQ. Trimming removed 4 bases at V and 5 bases at J, with 12 bases between. The CDR3 runs to 14 residues. Source study methods: Amplified reference gene primers provided the basis for estimating nucleated cell counts. Profiling relied on immunoSEQ multiplex PCR, and the TCRdb table lists in-frame clones only, not all of them. The V and J calls and clone size were taken over from that table, and D and trimming were inferred from the DNA. The table has over 70,000 clones, approximately 80% seen once. The rearrangement joins TRBV5-1 to TRBJ2-2; D gene uncertain. Source material: peripheral blood. The sequence came from a man between 65 and 85 years old with acute or convalescent COVID-19. Here the CDR3 DNA reads TGCGCCAGCAGCCAGGCAGTTTTTACCGGGGAGCTGTTTTTT. The encoded protein is CASSQAVFTGELFF.